The source of this T cell receptor (beta chain) is a study of cytomegalovirus exposure and HLA in healthy donors. PCR employed 60 Vbeta and 13 Jbeta primers. The data were produced by immunoSEQ multiplex PCR, yet TCRdb's version contains in-frame clones alone and is incomplete. The sample has some 200,000 clones, approximately 81% seen once. Notes on this clone: Other DNA sequences of this sample code for an identical CDR3.

The CDR3 totals 15 residues. Germline values: CDR1 LNHDA, CDR2 SQIVND (reference sequence). V lost 2 bases to trimming and J lost 0 bases, with 8 bases between them. Sequenced input: PBMCs. V and J are TRBV19 and TRBJ1-5; a possible D gene is TRBD1 (6 bases). The origin of this receptor is a woman in her 30s in good health and CMV-seronegative. DNA for the CDR3: TGTGCCAGTAGTATAACCAGGGGTAGCAATCAGCCCCAGCATTTT. Amino acid sequence: CASSITRGSNQPQHF.